The present TCR beta chain was sequenced within a study of PD-L1 blockade in urothelial cancer. Turning to the study itself: Each participant's history included 0 to 3 prior chemotherapy regimens. Blood samples had a median of 141,255 T cells, more than 65,000 unique TCRs, and clonality roughly 0.073.

Sequencing used immunoSEQ multiplex PCR; TCRdb keeps in-frame clones, though not all of them. The table includes around 63,000 clones, roughly four fifths detected once. CDR3 length: 14 amino acids. Germline V gives CDR1 KGHSH, CDR2 LQKENI. Trimming took off 3 bases at V and 1 base at J, with 9 bases between the two ends. Time point specified: pretreatment peripheral blood. The TCR originated in a man in his 70s with urothelial cancer. The rearrangement links TRBV18 to TRBJ1-2; no clear D gene. Material: PBMCs, obtained around atezolizumab (anti-PD-L1) treatment. CDR3 sequence (DNA): TGTGCCAGCTCACCGGAACAGAATAACTATGGCTACACCTTC. It encodes CASSPEQNNYGYTF.